Each of the 13 T cell receptor beta chains below was sequenced from the same sample in a study of blood T cell repertoires in COVID-19. Method: immunoSEQ multiplex PCR; TCRdb's copy keeps in-frame clones and lacks some. The data contain around 300,000 clones, around 81% of them singletons. The sequencing sample was made of peripheral blood. The receptors stem from a woman aged 50 to 65 with active or convalescent COVID-19.

J is TRBJ2-3 and V is TRBV9; TRBD2 matches 8 bases. The V and J ends lost 2 bases and 4 bases, in that order; junction bases with no gene match: 9. The CDR3 contains 16 residues. Per the germline V gene, CDR1 is SGDLS and CDR2 is YYNGEE. As DNA, the CDR3 is TGTGCCAGCAGCGTGGCCAGCGGGAGTTTGGCAGATACGCAGTATTTT. The encoded protein is CASSVASGSLADTQYF.

The chain carries TRBV27 and TRBJ1-4; the D gene is possibly TRBD1 (5 bases). From germline, CDR1 is MNHEY and CDR2 SMNVEV (reference sequence). The CDR3 is made up of 14 amino acids. Trimming left V 1 base short and J 8 bases short, with 11 bases between. CDR3 in amino acids: CASSLYRGSEKLFF. Here the CDR3 DNA reads TGTGCCAGCAGTTTATATCGGGGGAGCGAAAAACTGTTTTTT.

The rearrangement uses TRBV10-3 and TRBJ2-3, with D possibly TRBD1 on 6 matching bases. V lost 5 bases and J lost 4, with 10 bases in between. The CDR3 is 13 amino acids. CDR1 is ENHRY, CDR2 SYGVKD, per germline. The CDR3 protein is CAISSPGADTQYF. CDR3 DNA: TGTGCCATCAGTTCCCCAGGGGCAGATACGCAGTATTTT.

The chain joins TRBV5-1 to TRBJ2-1; D may be TRBD1 (6 bases). Germline V gene data show CDR1 as SGHRS and CDR2 as YFSETQ. The V gene lost 1 base and the J gene lost 5 bases, with 22 bases spanning the gap. The CDR3 has 18 amino acids. The CDR3 loop is CASSLFTGFLAANNEQFF. The CDR3 nucleotides are TGCGCCAGCAGCTTGTTCACAGGGTTTCTAGCAGCGAACAATGAGCAGTTCTTC.

The V call is TRBV11-1, the J call TRBJ1-1, with TRBD1 identical over 10 bases. Trimming cost V 3 bases and J 11 bases; bases outside gene matches: 6. There are 13 residues in the CDR3. Germline-derived CDR1 and CDR2 are SGHAT and FQDESV (reference sequence). CDR3 bases: TGTGCCAGCAGCTTTAGACAGGGGGCGCGGGCTTTCTTT. Translating it yields CASSFRQGARAFF.

The chain recombines TRBV6-1 with TRBJ2-2, with 9 bases fitting TRBD1. In germline, CDR1 is MNHNS, CDR2 SASEGT. V lost 1 base, J lost 5 bases, and 5 bases stayed unmatched. The length of the CDR3 is 16 residues. This CDR3 reads CASSEGTGVRTGELFF. As DNA, the CDR3 is TGTGCCAGCAGTGAAGGGACAGGGGTGCGAACCGGGGAGCTGTTTTTT.

CDR3 in amino acids: CASSLGPSGSTDTQYF. DNA of the CDR3: TGTGCCAGCAGCCTGGGACCTAGCGGGAGCACAGATACGCAGTATTTT. V gene TRBV7-3 combines with J gene TRBJ2-3; TRBD2 matches 8 bases. Trimming cost V 5 bases and J 0 bases; bases outside gene matches: 7. This CDR3 is built from 16 residues. Germline CDR1 SGHTA, CDR2 FQGTGA.

V gene TRBV28 combines with J gene TRBJ1-2; TRBD1 matches 7 bases. The CDR3 covers 13 residues. V was clipped by 5 bases and J by 2 bases; unmatched bases: 2. In germline, CDR1 is MDHEN, CDR2 SYDVKM. CDR3 amino acids: CASSEQGNYGYTF. DNA of the CDR3: TGTGCCAGCAGTGAACAGGGGAACTATGGCTACACCTTC.

In regard to this clone: The sample has other DNA sequences that encode this CDR3 too. V gene TRBV9 combines with J gene TRBJ2-1; 8 bases agree with TRBD2. J gave up 7 bases and V 0 bases, and 3 bases lay outside the gene matches. Germline CDR1 is SGDLS and CDR2 is YYNGEE. The CDR3 loop spans 14 amino acids. The CDR3 loop is CASSVGTSGNEQFF. As DNA, the CDR3 is TGTGCCAGCAGCGTAGGAACTAGCGGAAATGAGCAGTTCTTC.

The V and J genes are TRBV5-1 and TRBJ2-5; no reliable D call. Germline-derived CDR1 and CDR2 are SGHRS and YFSETQ. The CDR3 length is 14 residues. V was clipped by 1 base and J by 5 bases, with 12 bases between them. The CDR3 nucleotides are TGCGCCAGCAGCTTGATGCCGGGTACGGAGACCCAGTACTTC. Translating gives CASSLMPGTETQYF.

The V call is TRBV14, the J call TRBJ2-1, with a tentative D call TRBD2 (6 bases). This CDR3 comprises 15 residues. Trimming removed 3 bases from V and 4 bases from J, with 13 bases in between. CDR1 is SGHDN, CDR2 FVKESK, per germline. DNA of the CDR3: TGTGCCAGCAGCCAGGAGCTAGCGCCATACAATGAGCAGTTCTTC. Residues: CASSQELAPYNEQFF.

The chain employs TRBV10-1 and TRBJ2-1; D may be TRBD2 (6 bases). CDR3 length: 13 residues. Germline V gene lookup returns CDR1 WNHNN and CDR2 SYGVQD (reference sequence). V lost 10 bases and J lost 4, with 14 bases in between. CDR3 protein: CATAAGRYNEQFF. CDR3 coding DNA: TGCGCCACGGCGGCAGGGAGGTACAATGAGCAGTTCTTC.

The rearrangement joins TRBV29-1 to TRBJ2-1; 9 bases map to TRBD1. With V trimmed by 4 bases and J by 3 bases, 7 bases remained unmatched. Germline assignment: CDR1 SQVTM and CDR2 ANQGSEA. CDR3 size: 15 residues. The CDR3 DNA is TGCAGCGTTGCCCAGGGACAGGGAAGCTACAATGAGCAGTTCTTC. Its translation is CSVAQGQGSYNEQFF.